These 17 T cell receptor beta chains share one sample of origin, sequenced in a study of blood T cell repertoires in COVID-19. Produced via immunoSEQ multiplex PCR; TCRdb's table is partial and in-frame only. The data show hundreds of thousands of clones, nearly 90% seen once. The sample taken for sequencing was PBMCs or T cells enriched from blood (not recorded which). These receptors came from a man younger than 45 who had been exposed to COVID-19.

The chain employs TRBV19 and TRBJ2-3; 9 bases align to TRBD2. There are 13 residues in the CDR3. Germline V gene lookup returns CDR1 LNHDA and CDR2 SQIVND (reference sequence). V lost 5 bases to trimming and J lost 6 bases; unmatched junction nucleotides: 3. The CDR3 region is CASSLGLADTQYF. CDR3 bases: TGTGCCAGTAGTCTCGGACTAGCGGATACGCAGTATTTT.

This rearrangement joins TRBV19 to TRBJ2-2; 11 bases fit TRBD2. Germline lookup yields CDR1 LNHDA and CDR2 SQIVND (reference sequence). Trimming at V came to 5 bases and at J to 8 bases, leaving 16 bases not matched to a gene. CDR3 size: 18 residues. The CDR3 coding sequence is TGTGCCAGTAGTCCCAGTCTCCTAGCGGGGGGACCCGGAGGGGAGCTGTTTTTT. Protein: CASSPSLLAGGPGGELFF.

In the case of this clone: At one end, the junction sequence differs from germline, possibly due to a read error. The CDR3 DNA follows: TGTGCCAGCAGTTATAGGGACATCAACTACCATGAGCAGTTCTTC. Translating it yields CASSYRDINYHEQFF. The V call is TRBV6-5, the J call TRBJ2-1, with a weak D call TRBD1 (6 bases). Germline V gene sequence: CDR1 MNHEY, CDR2 SVGAGI. The CDR3 runs to 15 residues.

For the CDR3, the DNA is TGTGCCAGCACCGTCCGGGGACAGCACACTGAAGCTTTCTTT. Its translation is CASTVRGQHTEAFF. The J gene is TRBJ1-1, the V gene TRBV7-2; 7 bases align to TRBD1. Germline V gene sequence: CDR1 SGHTA, CDR2 FQGNSA. This CDR3 has 14 residues. Trimming removed 7 bases from V and 3 bases from J; junction bases left unmatched: 8.

A few counts support this clone. The V call is TRBV2, the J call TRBJ2-7; D gene ambiguous. The V gene's germline CDR1 is SNHLY and CDR2 FYNNEI. V was clipped by 3 bases and J by 0 bases, with 12 bases between them. The CDR3 totals 15 residues. This chain's CDR3 is CASSDSAGISYEQYF. Here the CDR3 DNA reads TGTGCCAGCAGTGACTCGGCAGGAATCTCCTACGAGCAGTACTTC.

The chain recombines TRBV30 with TRBJ1-2; D perhaps matches TRBD1 (6 bases). Germline values: CDR1 GTSNPN, CDR2 SVGIG (reference sequence). Trimming cost V 0 bases and J 3 bases, with 8 bases left between them. This CDR3 is built from 13 residues. The CDR3 DNA follows: TGTGCCTGGAGTGTAAACAGGGACTATGGCTACACCTTC. Protein product: CAWSVNRDYGYTF.

The chain employs TRBV7-8 and TRBJ2-7, with D hard to call. The germline gives CDR1 SGHVS, CDR2 FQNEAQ. CDR3 length: 14 amino acids. V shed 3 bases and J shed 3 bases, with 12 bases lying between them. The CDR3 region has the DNA TGTGCCAGCAGCTTTTCTCGCCTCGGCTACGAGCAGTACTTC. Encoded protein: CASSFSRLGYEQYF.

V and J are TRBV5-6 and TRBJ1-4; D call uncertain. Germline assignment: CDR1 SGHDT and CDR2 YYEEEE. This CDR3 comprises 15 residues. The V and J ends lost 0 bases and 11 bases respectively, with 17 bases between them. CDR3 nucleotides: TGTGCCAGCAGCTTGGAGTCGGTGCGATCGGGGAAACTGTTTTTT. Translating it yields CASSLESVRSGKLFF.

The V gene is TRBV13, the J gene TRBJ2-1; TRBD1 agrees at 7 bases. Germline assignment: CDR1 PRHDT and CDR2 FYEKMQ (reference sequence). This CDR3 has 15 amino acids. J lost 6 bases, V lost 5 bases, and 10 bases had no gene match. CDR3 bases: TGTGCCAGCAGCGGTACGACCGGGACAGTCAATGAGCAGTTCTTC. Protein sequence: CASSGTTGTVNEQFF. Based on the CDR3 plus reference TRBV13 and TRBJ2-1, the full variable domain is AAGVIQSPRHLIKEKRETATLKCYPIPRHDTVYWYQQGPGQDPQFLISFYEKMQSDKGSIPDRFSAQQFSDYHSELNMSSLELGDSALYFCASSGTTGTVNEQFFGPGTRLTVL.

The chain uses TRBV7-3 and TRBJ1-4; D remains ambiguous. Germline V gene sequence: CDR1 SGHTA, CDR2 FQGTGA. The CDR3 spans 15 residues. V gave up 1 base and J gave up 8 bases, with 14 bases separating them. The CDR3 DNA is TGTGCCAGCAGCTTAAGCGGGCGAGGAGGGGAAAAACTGTTTTTT. Protein sequence: CASSLSGRGGEKLFF.

In this sample, this clone turned up a few times. The genes are TRBV6-5 and TRBJ1-2; 10 bases map to TRBD1. CDR3 length: 14 amino acids. J was trimmed by 7 bases and V by 4 bases; bases with no gene match: 6. Germline loops: CDR1 MNHEY, CDR2 SVGAGI. The CDR3 DNA is TGTGCCAGCAGTTCGCCGAGACAGGGGGCTGGCTACACCTTC. As protein: CASSSPRQGAGYTF.

The chain carries TRBV2 and TRBJ2-7; no definite D call. The germline CDR1 and CDR2 sequences are SNHLY and FYNNEI. Between the trimmed V and J ends, which lost 5 bases and 0 bases, there was a span of 11 bases. This CDR3 comprises 14 residues. The CDR3 sequence: CASSKETDSYEQYF. In nucleotides, the CDR3 is TGTGCCAGCAGTAAGGAGACGGACTCCTACGAGCAGTACTTC.

The rearrangement links TRBV19 to TRBJ1-6, with a tentative D call TRBD1 (5 bases). Germline V gene data show CDR1 as LNHDA and CDR2 as SQIVND (reference sequence). V was clipped by 8 bases and J by 3 bases, with 5 bases between them. This CDR3 is 12 amino acids long. CDR3 bases: TGTGCCAGTGGACACTATAATTCACCCCTCCACTTT. It specifies CASGHYNSPLHF.

CDR3 sequence: CASSQEQGGQGHSPLHF. CDR3 DNA sequence: TGTGCCAGCAGCCAAGAGCAAGGGGGACAGGGACATTCACCCCTCCACTTT. J is TRBJ1-6 and V is TRBV3-1 (or the pseudogene TRBV3-2); 9 nucleotides agree with TRBD1. The J segment lost 8 bases and the V segment lost 0 bases, leaving 8 bases of the junction unmatched. This CDR3 is built from 17 residues. Germline V gene lookup returns CDR1 LGHDT and CDR2 YNNKEL (reference sequence).

The chain uses TRBV11-2 and TRBJ2-1; 10 positions match TRBD2. Germline V gives CDR1 SGHAT, CDR2 FQNNGV. The junction had 3 bases not matched to a gene; V was cut back by 2 bases and J by 2 bases. This CDR3 comprises 16 residues. CDR3 loop: CASSLSGGAAYNEQFF. CDR3 nucleotide sequence: TGTGCCAGCAGCTTAAGCGGGGGGGCTGCCTACAATGAGCAGTTCTTC.

The chain carries TRBV6-5 and TRBJ1-4; no clear D gene. The CDR3 sequence is 14 residues long. V shed 6 bases and J shed 1 base, with 9 bases lying between them. CDR1 is MNHEY, CDR2 SVGAGI, per germline. CDR3 sequence reads: CASSPTRTNEKLFF. The CDR3, as DNA: TGTGCCAGCAGCCCAACACGAACTAATGAAAAACTGTTTTTT.

V and J are TRBV2 and TRBJ2-2; D unclear. The germline CDR1 and CDR2 sequences are SNHLY and FYNNEI. Trimming shortened V by 0 bases and J by 8 bases, and 16 bases separated the two germline ends. CDR3 length equals 16 residues. CDR3 residues: CASSEARFGNSGELFF. Written as DNA, the CDR3 is TGTGCCAGCAGTGAAGCACGCTTTGGCAATTCGGGGGAGCTGTTTTTT.